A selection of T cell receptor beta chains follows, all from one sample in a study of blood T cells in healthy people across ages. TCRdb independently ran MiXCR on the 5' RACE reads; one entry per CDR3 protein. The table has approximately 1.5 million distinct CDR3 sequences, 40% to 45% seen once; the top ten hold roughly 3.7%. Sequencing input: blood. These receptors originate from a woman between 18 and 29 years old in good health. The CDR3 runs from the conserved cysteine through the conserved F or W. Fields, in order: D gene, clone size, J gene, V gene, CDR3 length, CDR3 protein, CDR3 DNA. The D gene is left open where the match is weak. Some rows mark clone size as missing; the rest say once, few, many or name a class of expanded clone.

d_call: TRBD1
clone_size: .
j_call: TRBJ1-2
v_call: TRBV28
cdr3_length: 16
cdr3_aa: CASSPDRAFIDYGYTF
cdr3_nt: TGTGCCAGCAGCCCCGACAGGGCGTTCATTGACTATGGCTACACCTTC

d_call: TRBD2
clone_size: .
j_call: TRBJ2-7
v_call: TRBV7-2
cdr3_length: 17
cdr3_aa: CASSFGTSGGTYNEQYF
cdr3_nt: TGTGCCAGCAGCTTCGGGACTAGCGGGGGGACCTACAATGAGCAGTACTTC

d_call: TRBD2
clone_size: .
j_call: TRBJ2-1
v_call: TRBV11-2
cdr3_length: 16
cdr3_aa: CASSLVISGIGGEQFF
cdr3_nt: TGTGCCAGCAGCTTAGTCATTAGCGGGATCGGGGGTGAGCAGTTCTTC

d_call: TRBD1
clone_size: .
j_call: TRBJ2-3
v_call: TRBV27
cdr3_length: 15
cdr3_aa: CASLRRTGSTDTQYF
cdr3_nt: TGTGCCAGCCTTCGACGGACAGGGAGCACAGATACGCAGTATTTT

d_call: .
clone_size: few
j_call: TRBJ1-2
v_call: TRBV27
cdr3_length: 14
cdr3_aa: CASSLDRGRYGYTF
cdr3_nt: TGTGCCAGCAGTTTAGATCGGGGTCGCTATGGCTACACCTTC

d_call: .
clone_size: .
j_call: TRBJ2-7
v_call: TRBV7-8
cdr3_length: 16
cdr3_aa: CASSHGRLSGPYEQYF
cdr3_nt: TGTGCCAGCAGCCATGGGAGGCTTTCAGGCCCCTACGAGCAGTACTTC

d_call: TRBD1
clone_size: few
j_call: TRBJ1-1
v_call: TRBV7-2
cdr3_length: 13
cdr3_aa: CASSLERTGEAFF
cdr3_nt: TGTGCCAGCAGCTTAGAGAGGACAGGGGAAGCTTTCTTT

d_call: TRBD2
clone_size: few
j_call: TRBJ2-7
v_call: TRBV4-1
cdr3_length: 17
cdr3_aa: CASSQREGRLAYNEQYF
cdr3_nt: TGCGCCAGCAGCCAAAGGGAGGGCAGGTTAGCCTACAATGAGCAGTACTTC

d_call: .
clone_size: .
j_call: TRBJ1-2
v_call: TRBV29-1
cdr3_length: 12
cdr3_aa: CSVGWDYGGYTF
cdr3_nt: TGCAGCGTTGGGTGGGACTATGGTGGCTACACCTTC

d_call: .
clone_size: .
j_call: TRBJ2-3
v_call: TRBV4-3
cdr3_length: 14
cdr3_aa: CASSQTSHADTQYF
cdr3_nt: TGCGCCAGCAGCCAAACTAGTCATGCAGATACGCAGTATTTT

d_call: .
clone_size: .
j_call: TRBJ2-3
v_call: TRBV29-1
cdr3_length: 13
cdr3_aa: CSSTPFTSDTQYF
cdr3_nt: TGCAGCTCAACCCCCTTTACCTCAGATACGCAGTATTTT

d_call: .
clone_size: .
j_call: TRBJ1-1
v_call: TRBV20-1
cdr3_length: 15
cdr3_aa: CSARVKSGVNTEAFF
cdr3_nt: TGCAGTGCTAGAGTAAAATCCGGGGTGAACACTGAAGCTTTCTTT

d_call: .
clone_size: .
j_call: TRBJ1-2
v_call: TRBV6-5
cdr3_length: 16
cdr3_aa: CASIIQGTLGAYGYTF
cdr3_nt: TGTGCCAGCATTATCCAGGGGACGCTTGGTGCCTATGGCTACACCTTC

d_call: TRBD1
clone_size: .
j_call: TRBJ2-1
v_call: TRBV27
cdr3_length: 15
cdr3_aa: CASSLDRGQHNEQFF
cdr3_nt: TGTGCCAGCAGCTTGGACAGGGGGCAACACAATGAGCAGTTCTTC

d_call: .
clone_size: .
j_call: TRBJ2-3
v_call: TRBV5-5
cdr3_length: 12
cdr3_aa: CASRGSPDTQYF
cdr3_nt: TGTGCCAGCAGAGGTAGCCCCGATACGCAGTATTTT

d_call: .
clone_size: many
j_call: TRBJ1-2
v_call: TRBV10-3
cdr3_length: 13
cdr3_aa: CAISETANYGYTF
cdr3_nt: TGTGCCATCAGTGAGACAGCTAACTATGGCTACACCTTC

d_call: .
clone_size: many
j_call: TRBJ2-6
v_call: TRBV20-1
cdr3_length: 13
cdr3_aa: CSARDLGANVLTF
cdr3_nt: TGCAGTGCTAGAGATCTGGGGGCCAACGTCCTGACTTTC

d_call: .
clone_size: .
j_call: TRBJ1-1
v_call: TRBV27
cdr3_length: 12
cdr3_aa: CARCGTNTEAFF
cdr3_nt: TGTGCCAGGTGTGGGACGAACACTGAAGCTTTCTTT

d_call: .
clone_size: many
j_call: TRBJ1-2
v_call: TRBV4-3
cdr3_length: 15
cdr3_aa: CASSQDLGGARGYTF
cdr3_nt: TGCGCCAGCAGCCAAGACCTAGGGGGGGCGAGAGGCTACACCTTC

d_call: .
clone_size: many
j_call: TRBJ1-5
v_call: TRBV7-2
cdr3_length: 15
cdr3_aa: CASSLGRHSNQPQHF
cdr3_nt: TGTGCCAGCAGTTTAGGACGACATAGCAATCAGCCCCAGCATTTT

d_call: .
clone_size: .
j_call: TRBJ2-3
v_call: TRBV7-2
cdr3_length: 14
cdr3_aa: CVSSSGGGTDTQYF
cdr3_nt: TGTGTCAGCAGCTCAGGAGGCGGCACAGATACGCAGTATTTT

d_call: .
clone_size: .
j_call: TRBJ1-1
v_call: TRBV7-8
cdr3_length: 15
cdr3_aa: CASSLAGIGITEAFF
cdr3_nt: TGTGCCAGCAGCCTAGCAGGGATAGGCATCACTGAAGCTTTCTTT

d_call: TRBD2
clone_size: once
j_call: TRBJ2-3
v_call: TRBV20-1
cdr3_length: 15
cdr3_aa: CSALRTSGRPDTQYF
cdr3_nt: TGCAGTGCTCTACGGACTAGCGGGAGGCCAGATACGCAGTATTTT

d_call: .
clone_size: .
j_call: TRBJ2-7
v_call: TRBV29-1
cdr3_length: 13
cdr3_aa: CSVIATGTYEQYF
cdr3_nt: TGCAGCGTTATAGCGACAGGTACCTACGAGCAGTACTTC

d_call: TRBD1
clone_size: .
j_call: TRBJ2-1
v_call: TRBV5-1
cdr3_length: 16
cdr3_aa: CASSYNRDRENNEQFF
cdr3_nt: TGCGCCAGCAGCTATAACCGGGACAGGGAAAACAATGAGCAGTTCTTC

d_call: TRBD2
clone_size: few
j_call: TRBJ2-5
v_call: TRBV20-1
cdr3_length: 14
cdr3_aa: CSAPSGGAGETQYF
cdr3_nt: TGCAGTGCTCCAAGCGGGGGGGCCGGGGAGACCCAGTACTTC

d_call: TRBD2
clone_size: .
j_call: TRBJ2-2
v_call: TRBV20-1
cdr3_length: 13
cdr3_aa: CSAASGNTGELFF
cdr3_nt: TGCAGTGCTGCTAGCGGGAACACCGGGGAGCTGTTTTTT

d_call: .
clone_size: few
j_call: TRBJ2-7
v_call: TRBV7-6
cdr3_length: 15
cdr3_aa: CASSKTESSYNEQYF
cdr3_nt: TGTGCCAGCAGTAAGACAGAGAGCTCCTACAATGAGCAGTACTTC

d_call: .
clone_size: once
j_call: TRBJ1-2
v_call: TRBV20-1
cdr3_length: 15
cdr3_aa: CSARVLAAANYGYTF
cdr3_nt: TGCAGTGCTAGAGTCCTTGCAGCTGCTAACTATGGCTACACCTTC

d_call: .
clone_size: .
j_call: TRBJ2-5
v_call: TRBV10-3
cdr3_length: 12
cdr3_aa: CAISEYEETQYF
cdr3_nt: TGTGCCATCAGTGAGTACGAAGAGACCCAGTACTTC

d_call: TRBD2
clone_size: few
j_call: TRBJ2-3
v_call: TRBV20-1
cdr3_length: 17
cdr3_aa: CSALRASGGPLSVAQYF
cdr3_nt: TGCAGTGCCCTACGGGCTAGCGGGGGTCCCCTCTCAGTGGCGCAGTATTTT

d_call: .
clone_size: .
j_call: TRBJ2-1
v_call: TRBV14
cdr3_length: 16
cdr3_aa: CASSHGLQGIYNEQFF
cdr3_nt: TGTGCCAGCAGCCATGGTCTCCAGGGTATTTACAATGAGCAGTTCTTC

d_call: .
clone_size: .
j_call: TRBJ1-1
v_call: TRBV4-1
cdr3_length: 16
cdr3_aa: CASSQVDRGLGTEAFF
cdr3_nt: TGCGCCAGCAGCCAAGTCGATCGGGGGCTAGGGACTGAAGCTTTCTTT

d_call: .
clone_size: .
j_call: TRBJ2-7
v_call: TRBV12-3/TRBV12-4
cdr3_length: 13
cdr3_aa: CASRGGQGWEQYF
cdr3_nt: TGTGCCAGCAGAGGAGGCCAGGGATGGGAGCAGTACTTC

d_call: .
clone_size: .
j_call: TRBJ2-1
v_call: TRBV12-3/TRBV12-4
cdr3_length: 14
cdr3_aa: CASSRTGSYNGQFF
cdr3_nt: TGTGCCAGCAGTCGGACCGGCTCCTACAATGGGCAGTTCTTC

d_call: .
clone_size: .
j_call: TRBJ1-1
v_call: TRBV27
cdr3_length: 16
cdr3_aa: CASSLSVPGSHTEAFF
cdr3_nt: TGTGCCAGCAGTTTATCAGTTCCGGGATCGCACACTGAAGCTTTCTTT

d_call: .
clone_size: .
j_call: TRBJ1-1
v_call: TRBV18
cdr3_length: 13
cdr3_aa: CASSPQKGSEAFF
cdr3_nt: TGTGCCAGCTCACCACAAAAAGGGTCCGAAGCTTTCTTT

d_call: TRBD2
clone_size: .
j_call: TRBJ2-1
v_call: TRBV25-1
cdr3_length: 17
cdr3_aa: CASSEPVGVSGSNEQFF
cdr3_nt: TGTGCCAGCAGTGAACCCGTGGGTGTTAGCGGGAGCAATGAGCAGTTCTTC

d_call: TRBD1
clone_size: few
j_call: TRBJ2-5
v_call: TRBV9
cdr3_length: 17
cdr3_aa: CASSVGWTGVIQETQYF
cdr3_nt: TGTGCCAGCAGCGTAGGGTGGACAGGGGTAATCCAAGAGACCCAGTACTTC

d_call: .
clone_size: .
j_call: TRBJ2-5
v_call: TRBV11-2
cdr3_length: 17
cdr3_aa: CASSLDEGQGLDNEQYF
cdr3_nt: TGTGCCAGCAGCTTAGATGAGGGGCAGGGCTTGGACAATGAGCAGTACTTC